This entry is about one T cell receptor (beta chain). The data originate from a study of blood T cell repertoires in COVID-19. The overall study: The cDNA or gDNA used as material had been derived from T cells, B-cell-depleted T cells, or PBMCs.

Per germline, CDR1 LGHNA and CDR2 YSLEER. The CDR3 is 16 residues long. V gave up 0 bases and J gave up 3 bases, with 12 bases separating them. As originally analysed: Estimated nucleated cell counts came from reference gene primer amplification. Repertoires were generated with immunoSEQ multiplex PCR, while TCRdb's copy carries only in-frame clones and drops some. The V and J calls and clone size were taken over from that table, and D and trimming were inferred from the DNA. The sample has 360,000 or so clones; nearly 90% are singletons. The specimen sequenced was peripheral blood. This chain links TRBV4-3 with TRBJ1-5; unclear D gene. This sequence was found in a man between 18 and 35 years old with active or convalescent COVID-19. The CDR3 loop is CASSQDIGGSNQPQHF. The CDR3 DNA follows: TGCGCCAGCAGCCAAGATATCGGCGGGTCCAATCAGCCCCAGCATTTT.